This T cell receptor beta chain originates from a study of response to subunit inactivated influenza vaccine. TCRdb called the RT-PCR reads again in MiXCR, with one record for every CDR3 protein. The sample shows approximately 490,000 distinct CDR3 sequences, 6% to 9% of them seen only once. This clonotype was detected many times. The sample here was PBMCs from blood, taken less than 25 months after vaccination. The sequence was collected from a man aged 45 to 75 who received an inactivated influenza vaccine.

The CDR3: CASINGHPGADTQYF. The DNA of the CDR3 is TGTGCCAGCATCAACGGACACCCCGGGGCAGATACGCAGTATTTT. The chain links TRBV6-1 to TRBJ2-3; D could derive from TRBD1 or TRBD2 (5 bases each). CDR1 MNHNS and CDR2 SASEGT come from the germline V gene. V gave up 7 bases and J gave up 4 bases, with 18 bases separating them. This CDR3 spans 15 amino acids.